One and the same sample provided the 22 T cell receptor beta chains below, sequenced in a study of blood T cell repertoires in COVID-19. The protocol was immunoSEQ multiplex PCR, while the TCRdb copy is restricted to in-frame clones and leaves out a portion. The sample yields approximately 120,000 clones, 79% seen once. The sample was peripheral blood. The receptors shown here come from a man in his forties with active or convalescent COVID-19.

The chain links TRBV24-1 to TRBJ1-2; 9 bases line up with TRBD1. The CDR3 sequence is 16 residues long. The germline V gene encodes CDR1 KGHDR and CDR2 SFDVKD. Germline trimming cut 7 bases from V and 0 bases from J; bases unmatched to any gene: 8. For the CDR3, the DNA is TGTGCCACCAGCTCATTCGGGACAGGGACTAACTATGGCTACACCTTC. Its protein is CATSSFGTGTNYGYTF.

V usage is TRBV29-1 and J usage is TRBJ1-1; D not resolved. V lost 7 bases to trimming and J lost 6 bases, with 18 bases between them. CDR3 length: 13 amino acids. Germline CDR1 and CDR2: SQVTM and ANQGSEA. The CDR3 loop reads CSASVRTLSEAFF. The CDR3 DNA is TGCAGCGCTTCGGTCAGGACTTTATCTGAAGCTTTCTTT.

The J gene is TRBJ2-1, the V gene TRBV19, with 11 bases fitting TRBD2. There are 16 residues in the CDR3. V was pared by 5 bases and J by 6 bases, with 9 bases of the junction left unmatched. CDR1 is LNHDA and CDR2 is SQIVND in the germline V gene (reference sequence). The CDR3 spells CASSVLAGGRGNEQFF. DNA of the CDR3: TGTGCCAGTAGTGTCCTAGCGGGAGGAAGGGGCAATGAGCAGTTCTTC. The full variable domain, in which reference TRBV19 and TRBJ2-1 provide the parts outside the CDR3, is DGGITQSPKYLFRKEGQNVTLSCEQNLNHDAMYWYRQDPGQGLRLIYYSQIVNDFQKGDIAEGYSVSREKKESFPLTVTSAQKNPTAFYLCASSVLAGGRGNEQFFGPGTRLTVL.

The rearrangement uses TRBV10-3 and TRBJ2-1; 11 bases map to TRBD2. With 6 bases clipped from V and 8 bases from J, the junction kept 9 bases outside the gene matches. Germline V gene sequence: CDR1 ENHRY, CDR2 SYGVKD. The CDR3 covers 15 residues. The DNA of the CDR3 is TGTGCCATCAGGCCTACTAGCGGGAGCATATATGAGCAGTTCTTC. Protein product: CAIRPTSGSIYEQFF.

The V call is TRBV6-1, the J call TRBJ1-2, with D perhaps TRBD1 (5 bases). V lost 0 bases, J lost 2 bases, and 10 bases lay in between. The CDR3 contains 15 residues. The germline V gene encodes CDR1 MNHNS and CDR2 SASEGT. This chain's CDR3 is CASSEALDSNYGYTF. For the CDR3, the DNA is TGTGCCAGCAGTGAAGCGCTTGACAGCAACTATGGCTACACCTTC.

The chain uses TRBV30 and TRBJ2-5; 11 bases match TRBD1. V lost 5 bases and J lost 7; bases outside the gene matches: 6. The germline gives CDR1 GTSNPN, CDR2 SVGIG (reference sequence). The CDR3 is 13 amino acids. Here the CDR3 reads CAWGGQGVLTQYF. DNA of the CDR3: TGTGCCTGGGGGGGACAGGGGGTGCTGACCCAGTACTTC.

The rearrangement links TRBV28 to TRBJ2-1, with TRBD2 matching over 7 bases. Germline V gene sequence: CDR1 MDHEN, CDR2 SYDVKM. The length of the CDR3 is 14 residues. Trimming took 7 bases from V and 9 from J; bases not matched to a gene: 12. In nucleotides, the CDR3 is TGTGCCAGCACCCTTGGGGGGGGAAGTCGTGAGCAGTTCTTC. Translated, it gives CASTLGGGSREQFF.

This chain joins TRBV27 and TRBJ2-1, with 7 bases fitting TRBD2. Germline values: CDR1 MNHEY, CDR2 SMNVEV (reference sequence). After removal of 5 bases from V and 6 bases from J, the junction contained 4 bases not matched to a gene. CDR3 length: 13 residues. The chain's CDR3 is CASSVTSPNEQFF. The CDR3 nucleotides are TGTGCCAGCAGTGTGACTAGCCCCAATGAGCAGTTCTTC.

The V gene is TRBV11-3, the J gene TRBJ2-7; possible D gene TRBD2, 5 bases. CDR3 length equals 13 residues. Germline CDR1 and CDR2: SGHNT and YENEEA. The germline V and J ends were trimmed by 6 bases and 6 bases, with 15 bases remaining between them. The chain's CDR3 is CASSYLSRGEQYF. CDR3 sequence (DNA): TGTGCCAGCAGTTATCTTAGTCGGGGCGAGCAGTACTTC.

CDR3 nucleotide sequence: TGTGCCAGCAGTTTGACGGGGTCAAGGGAGACCCAGTACTTC. This encodes CASSLTGSRETQYF. This rearrangement joins TRBV6-5 to TRBJ2-5; tentatively, D is TRBD2 (5 bases). V gave up 4 bases and J gave up 5 bases, with 14 bases separating them. The CDR3 covers 14 residues. Germline CDR1 MNHEY, CDR2 SVGAGI.

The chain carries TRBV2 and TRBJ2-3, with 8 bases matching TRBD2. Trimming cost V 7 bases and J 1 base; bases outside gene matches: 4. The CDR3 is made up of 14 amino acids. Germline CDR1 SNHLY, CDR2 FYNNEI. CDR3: CASNREGRTDTQYF. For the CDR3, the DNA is TGTGCCAGCAACCGGGAGGGCCGCACAGATACGCAGTATTTT.

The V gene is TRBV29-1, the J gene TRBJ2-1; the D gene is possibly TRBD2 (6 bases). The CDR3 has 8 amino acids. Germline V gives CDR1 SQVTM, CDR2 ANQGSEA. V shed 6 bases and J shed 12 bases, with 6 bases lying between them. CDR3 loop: CSVGGQFF. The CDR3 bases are TGCAGCGTGGGAGGGCAGTTCTTC.

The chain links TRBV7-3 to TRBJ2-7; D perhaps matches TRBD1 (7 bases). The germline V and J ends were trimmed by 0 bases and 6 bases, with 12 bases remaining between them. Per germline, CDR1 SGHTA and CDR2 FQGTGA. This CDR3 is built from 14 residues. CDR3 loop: CASSLTSQGGEQYF. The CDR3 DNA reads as TGTGCCAGCAGCTTAACTTCGCAGGGGGGCGAGCAGTACTTC.

The CDR3 coding sequence is TGTGCCAGCAGTTTTCCAGGGGGTAGCGCTTTCTTT. Translating gives CASSFPGGSAFF. The chain recombines TRBV27 with TRBJ1-1; 7 positions match TRBD1. Looked up from germline, CDR1 is MNHEY and CDR2 is SMNVEV (reference sequence). The CDR3 length is 12 residues. Trimming cost V 3 bases and J 11 bases; bases outside gene matches: 6.

CDR3 amino acids: CASSSGLAELRPYEQYF. The CDR3 DNA reads as TGTGCCAGCAGCTCGGGACTAGCGGAGTTAAGGCCCTACGAGCAGTACTTC. The chain combines TRBV5-5 with TRBJ2-7; 11 bases line up with TRBD2. This CDR3 comprises 17 residues. Trimming took 3 bases from V and 2 from J; bases not matched to a gene: 10. The germline CDR1 and CDR2 sequences are SGHKS and YYEKEE (reference sequence).

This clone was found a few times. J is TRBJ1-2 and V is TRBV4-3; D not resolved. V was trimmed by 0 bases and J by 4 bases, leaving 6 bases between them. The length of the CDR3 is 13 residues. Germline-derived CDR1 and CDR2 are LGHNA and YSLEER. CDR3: CASSQEIFYGYTF. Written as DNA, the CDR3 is TGCGCCAGCAGCCAAGAAATATTCTATGGCTACACCTTC.

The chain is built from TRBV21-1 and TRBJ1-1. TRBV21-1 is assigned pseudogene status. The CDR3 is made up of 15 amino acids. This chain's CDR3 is CASSKGYSSNTEAFF. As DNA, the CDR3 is TGTGCCAGCAGCAAAGGTTACTCCTCGAACACTGAAGCTTTCTTT.

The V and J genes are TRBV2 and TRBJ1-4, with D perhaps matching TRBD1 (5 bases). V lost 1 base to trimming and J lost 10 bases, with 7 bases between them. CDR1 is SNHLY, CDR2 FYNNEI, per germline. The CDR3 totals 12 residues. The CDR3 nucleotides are TGTGCCAGCAGTGAAGGACAGCTAAAACTGTTTTTT. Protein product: CASSEGQLKLFF.

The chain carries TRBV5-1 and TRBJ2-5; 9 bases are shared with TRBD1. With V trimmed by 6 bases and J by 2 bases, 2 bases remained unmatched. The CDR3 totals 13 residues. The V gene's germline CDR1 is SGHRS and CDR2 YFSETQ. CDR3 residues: CASTTGGQETQYF. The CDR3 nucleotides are TGCGCCAGCACGACAGGGGGACAAGAGACCCAGTACTTC.

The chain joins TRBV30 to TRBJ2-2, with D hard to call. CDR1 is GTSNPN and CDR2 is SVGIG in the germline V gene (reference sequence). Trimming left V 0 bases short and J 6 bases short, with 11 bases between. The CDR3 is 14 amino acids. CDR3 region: CAWSVHRGSGELFF. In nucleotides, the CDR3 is TGTGCCTGGAGTGTACATCGAGGATCCGGGGAGCTGTTTTTT.

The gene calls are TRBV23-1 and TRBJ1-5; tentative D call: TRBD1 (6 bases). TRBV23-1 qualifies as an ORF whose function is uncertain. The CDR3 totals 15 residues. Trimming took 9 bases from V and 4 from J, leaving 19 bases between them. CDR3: CASEGGEGTNQPQHF. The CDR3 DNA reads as TGCGCCAGTGAGGGGGGGGAAGGGACGAATCAGCCCCAGCATTTT.

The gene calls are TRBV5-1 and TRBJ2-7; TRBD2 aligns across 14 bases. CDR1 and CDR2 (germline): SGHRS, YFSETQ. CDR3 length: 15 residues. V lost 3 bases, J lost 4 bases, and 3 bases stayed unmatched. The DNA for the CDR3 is TGCGCCAGCAGCTGGGGACTAGCGGGAGTATACGAGCAGTACTTC. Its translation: CASSWGLAGVYEQYF.